This TCR beta chain was obtained from a study of shared clonotypes between healthy human individuals. This clone was observed a few times. Genomic DNA came from approximately 92 million PBMCs in unsorted samples. The length of the CDR3 is 15 residues. CDR1 LNHNV and CDR2 YYDKDF come from the germline V gene (reference sequence). The V and J ends lost 0 bases and 2 bases respectively, with 11 bases between them. Every subset's genomic DNA went evenly onto several immunoSEQ plates. Measured with immunoSEQ multiplex PCR; TCRdb has only the in-frame clones, and not every one. This sample has roughly 96,000 clones, with roughly half found just once.

The clonotype comes from a middle-aged woman in good health. Some clones in this sample may be carry-over from other donors' samples. The chain carries TRBV15 and TRBJ2-7; the D gene is possibly TRBD2 (5 bases). Sequenced material: PBMCs. CDR3 bases: TGTGCCACCAGCAGAGATCGCAACGGGGCCTACGAGCAGTACTTC. Translated, it gives CATSRDRNGAYEQYF.